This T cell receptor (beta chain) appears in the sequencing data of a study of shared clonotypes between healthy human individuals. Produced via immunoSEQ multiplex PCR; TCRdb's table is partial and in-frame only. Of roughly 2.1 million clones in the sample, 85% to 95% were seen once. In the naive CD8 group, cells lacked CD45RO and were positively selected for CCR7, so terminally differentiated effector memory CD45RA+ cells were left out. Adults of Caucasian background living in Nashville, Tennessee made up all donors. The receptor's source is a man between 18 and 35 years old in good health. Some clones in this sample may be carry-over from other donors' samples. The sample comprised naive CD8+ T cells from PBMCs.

Here the CDR3 DNA reads TGTGCCAGCAGTTTGTGGGTTAAGGGGCAGCCCCAGCATTTT. Translation gives CASSLWVKGQPQHF. The rearrangement joins TRBV27 to TRBJ1-5; TRBD1 might be the D (5 bases). The germline V gene encodes CDR1 MNHEY and CDR2 SMNVEV (reference sequence). This CDR3 is 14 amino acids long. Trimming left V 3 bases short and J 7 bases short, with 13 bases between.